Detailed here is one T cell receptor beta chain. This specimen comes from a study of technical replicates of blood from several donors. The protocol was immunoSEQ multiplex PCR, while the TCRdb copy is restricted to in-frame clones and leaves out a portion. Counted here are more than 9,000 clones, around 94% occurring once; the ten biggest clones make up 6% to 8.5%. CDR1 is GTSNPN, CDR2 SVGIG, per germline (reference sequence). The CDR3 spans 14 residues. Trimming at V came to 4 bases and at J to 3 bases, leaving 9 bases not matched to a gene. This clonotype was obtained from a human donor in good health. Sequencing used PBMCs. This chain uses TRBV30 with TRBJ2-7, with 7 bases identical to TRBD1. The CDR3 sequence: CAWTGTASNYEQYF. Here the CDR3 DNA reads TGTGCCTGGACCGGGACAGCCTCCAACTACGAGCAGTACTTC.